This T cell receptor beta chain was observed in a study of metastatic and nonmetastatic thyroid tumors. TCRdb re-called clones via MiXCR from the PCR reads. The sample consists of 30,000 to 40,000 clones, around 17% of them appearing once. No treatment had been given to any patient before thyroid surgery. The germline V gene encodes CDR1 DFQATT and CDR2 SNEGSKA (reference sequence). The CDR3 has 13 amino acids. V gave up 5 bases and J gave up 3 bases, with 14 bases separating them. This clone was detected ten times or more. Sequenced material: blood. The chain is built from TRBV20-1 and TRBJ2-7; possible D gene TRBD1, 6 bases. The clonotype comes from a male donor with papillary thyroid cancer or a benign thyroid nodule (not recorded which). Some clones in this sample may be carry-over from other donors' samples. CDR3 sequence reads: CSAPRGGRYEQYF. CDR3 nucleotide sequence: TGCAGTGCTCCCAGGGGTGGACGCTACGAGCAGTACTTC.